This T cell receptor (beta chain) derives from a study of T-cell memory formation after mild COVID-19. About the study: The two donors had largely donor-specific TCR clusters. Study-level points and caveats: CD4+ contracting clones lay mainly in CM and EM, CD8+ ones in EMRA. Pre-infection memory showed some responding clones, and this suggested that cross-reactive memory joined.

This clonotype was observed at least ten times. Its antigen is currently unknown. The CDR3 spans 13 residues. Between the trimmed V and J ends, which lost 3 bases and 8 bases, there was a span of 11 bases. Sample barcodes and UMIs were carried by the TCR alpha and TCR beta cDNA libraries that 5'RACE generated with constant-segment primers. TCRdb used MiXCR to reprocess the 5' RACE reads, holding one entry per CDR3 protein. The sample includes nearly 350,000 distinct CDR3 sequences, 10% to 15% of them seen just once. V and J are TRBV12-3 or TRBV12-4 and TRBJ2-1; D possibly matches TRBD1 or TRBD2 (6 bases each). The sequence was obtained from a young man who had mild COVID-19 (a few samples of this study predate the infection). Cell type and time point are not known. Sequencing was done on a sample of PBMCs or a T cell subset sorted from them (not recorded which). The CDR3 loop reads CASSFTRGDEQFF. The CDR3 nucleotides are TGTGCCAGCAGTTTTACGAGGGGGGATGAGCAGTTCTTC.